This TCR beta chain was retrieved from a study of tissue T cells after allogeneic stem cell transplantation. Here immunoSEQ multiplex PCR was the method, and the copy in TCRdb shows in-frame clones only, minus some. The sample lists 9,500 to 15,000 clones; around 70% were seen once. Germline CDR1 reads MNHEY; CDR2 reads SMNVEV (reference sequence). The CDR3 has 14 residues. The V end was cut by 7 bases, the J end by 6 bases, with 19 bases between. This clonotype was obtained from a woman aged 18-49 years with breast cancer. The sequencing used tissue from the right colon, collected at autopsy. This chain connects TRBV27 to TRBJ2-7; a weak D match, TRBD2 (7 bases). CDR3 residues: CASNALGGGFEQYF. CDR3 coding DNA: TGTGCCAGCAACGCTTTAGGGGGGGGGTTCGAGCAGTACTTC.